These 30 T cell receptor beta chains came from one sample sequenced in a study of shared clonotypes between healthy human individuals. The repertoire was sequenced with immunoSEQ multiplex PCR; TCRdb's copy has only in-frame clones and lacks some. The table has 700,000 or so clones, about two thirds seen once; the top ten hold 1.8%. Sequenced input: memory CD4+ T cells sorted from blood. Subset meaning: CD45RA-negative fraction. The origin of the receptors is a woman aged 25-40 years in good health.

The rearrangement uses TRBV7-2 and TRBJ1-1; 9 bases line up with TRBD1. V lost 2 bases and J lost 5; bases outside the gene matches: 6. The germline V gene encodes CDR1 SGHTA and CDR2 FQGNSA. The CDR3 sequence is 15 residues long. The CDR3 region is CASSLSGQGYTEAFF. The DNA of the CDR3 is TGTGCCAGCAGCTTATCGGGACAGGGATATACTGAAGCTTTCTTT.

This clone was detected once. The chain recombines TRBV5-8 with TRBJ2-3; 8 nucleotides agree with TRBD1. J was trimmed by 0 bases and V by 3 bases; bases with no gene match: 9. The CDR3 loop spans 17 amino acids. Per germline, CDR1 SGHTS and CDR2 YDEGEE. The CDR3 bases are TGTGCCAGCAGCTCCCACGGACAGGGTCGAAGCACAGATACGCAGTATTTT. Its translation is CASSSHGQGRSTDTQYF.

The chain recombines TRBV18 with TRBJ2-3; TRBD1 agrees at 8 bases. Per the germline V gene, CDR1 is KGHSH and CDR2 is LQKENI. The ends lost 1 base at V and 2 bases at J; junction bases unmatched: 5. CDR3 size: 16 residues. CDR3 bases: TGTGCCAGCTCACCACAGGCAGGGGGCGTCACAGATACGCAGTATTTT. This sequence encodes CASSPQAGGVTDTQYF.

V and J are TRBV5-1 and TRBJ1-2; 7 bases match TRBD1. V lost 9 bases, J lost 0 bases, and 17 bases stayed unmatched. In germline, CDR1 is SGHRS, CDR2 YFSETQ. The CDR3 loop spans 17 amino acids. Here the CDR3 DNA reads TGCGCCACCCACCCCGGGGACAGCAGGTTGTCTAACTATGGCTACACCTTC. Translation gives CATHPGDSRLSNYGYTF.

The chain carries TRBV9 and TRBJ1-4; TRBD1 matches 9 bases. Trimming took 4 bases from V and 1 from J; bases not matched to a gene: 2. The CDR3 covers 15 residues. Germline CDR1 SGDLS, CDR2 YYNGEE. Here the CDR3 DNA reads TGTGCCAGCAGCAGGGGACAGGGAACTAATGAAAAACTGTTTTTT. Amino acid sequence: CASSRGQGTNEKLFF.

V is TRBV27 and J is TRBJ1-2; possible D gene TRBD1, 5 bases. V lost 8 bases, J lost 2 bases, and 15 bases lay in between. Germline CDR1 is MNHEY and CDR2 is SMNVEV (reference sequence). This CDR3 is 14 amino acids long. CDR3 sequence (DNA): TGTGCCAGCGGGACCCACGCGGGAAACTATGGCTACACCTTC. Its translation is CASGTHAGNYGYTF.

The V call is TRBV4-1, the J call TRBJ2-7; D is unclear. The CDR3 spans 15 residues. Trimming removed 4 bases from V and 3 bases from J, with 16 bases in between. Germline V gene lookup returns CDR1 MGHRA and CDR2 YSYEKL. The CDR3 reads CASSRTWGSGYEQYF. Written as DNA, the CDR3 is TGCGCCAGCAGCCGGACCTGGGGTTCCGGCTACGAGCAGTACTTC.

In DNA, the CDR3 is TGTGCCAGCAGTTTGATGGGGGGCTCTGGAAACACCATATATTTT. This codes for CASSLMGGSGNTIYF. The V call is TRBV28, the J call TRBJ1-3; tentatively, D is TRBD1 (5 bases). The V end was cut by 3 bases, the J end by 0 bases, with 9 bases between. The CDR3 is made up of 15 amino acids. Germline V CDR1 and CDR2: MDHEN, SYDVKM.

The V gene is TRBV9, the J gene TRBJ2-2; 9 positions match TRBD2. The CDR3 contains 14 residues. V was clipped by 0 bases and J by 6 bases; unmatched bases: 0. Germline V CDR1 and CDR2: SGDLS, YYNGEE. The CDR3, as DNA: TGTGCCAGCAGCGTAGTAGCGGGAGCCGGGGAGCTGTTTTTT. Translated, it gives CASSVVAGAGELFF.

The chain carries TRBV5-1 and TRBJ1-1, with 10 positions matching TRBD1. With 1 base clipped from V and 1 base from J, the junction kept 7 bases outside the gene matches. The CDR3 consists of 17 residues. Germline CDR1 SGHRS, CDR2 YFSETQ. CDR3: CASSLTGTGVRNTEAFF. The CDR3 coding sequence is TGCGCCAGCAGCTTGACCGGGACAGGGGTAAGGAACACTGAAGCTTTCTTT. Complete variable domain (other parts from reference TRBV5-1 and TRBJ1-1): KAGVTQTPRYLIKTRGQQVTLSCSPISGHRSVSWYQQTPGQGLQFLFEYFSETQRNKGNFPGRFSGRQFSNSRSEMNVSTLELGDSALYLCASSLTGTGVRNTEAFFGQGTRLTVV.

The chain joins TRBV19 to TRBJ2-3; D is perhaps TRBD2 (5 bases). Germline values: CDR1 LNHDA, CDR2 SQIVND (reference sequence). V lost 3 bases and J lost 6, with 13 bases in between. This CDR3 has 14 residues. The CDR3 sequence is CASSITSRADTQYF. The CDR3 bases are TGTGCCAGTAGTATCACCTCGAGGGCGGATACGCAGTATTTT.

This chain connects TRBV11-2 to TRBJ2-5, with a weak D call TRBD1 (6 bases). Trimming took 7 bases from V and 3 from J, leaving 18 bases between them. Germline V lookup: CDR1 SGHAT, CDR2 FQNNGV. The length of the CDR3 is 15 residues. The CDR3 loop is CASNQGGANEETQYF. Here the CDR3 DNA reads TGTGCCAGCAATCAAGGGGGAGCGAATGAAGAGACCCAGTACTTC.

The chain employs TRBV7-9 and TRBJ1-4; 8 nucleotides match TRBD1. The CDR3 runs 14 residues. Germline V gene data show CDR1 as SEHNR and CDR2 as FQNEAQ (reference sequence). The V segment lost 4 bases and the J segment 10 bases; nucleotides outside the gene matches: 8. The CDR3 reads CASSSTGDDGKLFF. As DNA, the CDR3 is TGTGCCAGCAGCTCGACAGGGGACGATGGAAAACTGTTTTTT.

In this sample, this clone turned up once. The V gene is TRBV4-1, the J gene TRBJ1-2, with unresolved D. The CDR3 sequence is 14 residues long. V was clipped by 0 bases and J by 9 bases, with 14 bases between them. Germline CDR1 is MGHRA and CDR2 is YSYEKL. The CDR3 loop is CASSQEGSSRSYTF. CDR3 sequence (DNA): TGCGCCAGCAGCCAAGAGGGCAGCTCCCGAAGCTACACCTTC.

V and J are TRBV2 and TRBJ2-1; D gene unclear. The germline CDR1 and CDR2 sequences are SNHLY and FYNNEI. CDR3 size: 15 residues. Between the trimmed V and J ends, which lost 8 bases and 7 bases, there was a span of 21 bases. CDR3 region: CASGFERALGNEQFF. For the CDR3, the DNA is TGTGCCAGCGGATTTGAGCGTGCCCTGGGAAATGAGCAGTTCTTC.

The chain links TRBV6-1 to TRBJ1-5, with D unclear. The CDR3 has 16 amino acids. Germline-derived CDR1 and CDR2 are MNHNS and SASEGT. V lost 1 base and J 6 bases, leaving 16 bases between the germline ends. CDR3 in amino acids: CASSEEHSPNGQPQHF. The CDR3 DNA is TGTGCCAGCAGTGAAGAGCACAGCCCGAACGGTCAGCCCCAGCATTTT.

The V gene is TRBV27, the J gene TRBJ2-7, with D perhaps TRBD1 (6 bases). CDR3 length equals 15 residues. The V end was cut by 6 bases, the J end by 1 base, with 16 bases between. Germline-derived CDR1 and CDR2 are MNHEY and SMNVEV (reference sequence). The CDR3 sequence is CASREQGTGSYEQYF. CDR3 bases: TGTGCCAGCAGAGAACAGGGCACAGGGTCCTACGAGCAGTACTTC.

J is TRBJ1-6 and V is TRBV30, with 7 bases fitting TRBD1. J gave up 7 bases and V 1 base, and 4 bases lay outside the gene matches. The CDR3 consists of 14 residues. Germline assignment: CDR1 GTSNPN and CDR2 SVGIG (reference sequence). This CDR3 is CAWSEGTVNSPLHF. CDR3 nucleotides: TGTGCCTGGAGTGAGGGGACAGTGAATTCACCCCTCCACTTT.

The chain joins TRBV7-9 to TRBJ2-7, with D hard to call. The germline gives CDR1 SEHNR, CDR2 FQNEAQ (reference sequence). With 8 bases removed from V and 2 bases from J, the gap between germline ends came to 13 bases. There are 13 residues in the CDR3. The CDR3 loop reads CASSNSAAYEQYF. The CDR3 coding sequence is TGTGCCAGCTCCAATTCCGCGGCCTACGAGCAGTACTTC.

The chain links TRBV19 to TRBJ2-2; tentatively, D is TRBD1 (5 bases). Per the germline V gene, CDR1 is LNHDA and CDR2 is SQIVND (reference sequence). Deletions cut 6 bases from V and 4 bases from J, with 9 bases between. The CDR3 is made up of 13 amino acids. Here the CDR3 reads CASRQGSTGELFF. The CDR3 bases are TGTGCCAGTAGGCAGGGAAGCACCGGGGAGCTGTTTTTT.

A word on this clone: Other nucleotide sequences from this sample produce the same CDR3. The chain has TRBV5-1 and TRBJ2-3; 9 positions agree with TRBD1. The CDR3 runs to 14 residues. Germline V gene data show CDR1 as SGHRS and CDR2 as YFSETQ. V lost 5 bases, J lost 3 bases, and 4 bases stayed unmatched. The DNA for the CDR3 is TGCGCCAGCAGAATCGGACAGGGGACAGATACGCAGTATTTT. Its protein product is CASRIGQGTDTQYF. Full variable domain (rest looked up from reference TRBV5-1 and TRBJ2-3): KAGVTQTPRYLIKTRGQQVTLSCSPISGHRSVSWYQQTPGQGLQFLFEYFSETQRNKGNFPGRFSGRQFSNSRSEMNVSTLELGDSALYLCASRIGQGTDTQYFGPGTRLTVL.

This chain joins TRBV7-2 and TRBJ1-5; 7 bases fit TRBD1. V gave up 5 bases and J gave up 3 bases; unmatched junction bases: 1. Germline-derived CDR1 and CDR2 are SGHTA and FQGNSA. The CDR3 totals 13 residues. The CDR3 bases are TGTGCCAGCAGCAGGGGGCACAATCAGCCCCAGCATTTT. Translated: CASSRGHNQPQHF.

The CDR3 protein is CASSSGTARGNQPQHF. CDR3 DNA sequence: TGTGCCAGCAGTTCAGGGACGGCCAGGGGAAATCAGCCCCAGCATTTT. The genes are TRBV28 and TRBJ1-5; maybe TRBD1 (6 bases). The CDR3 runs to 16 residues. V gave up 4 bases and J gave up 4 bases, with 17 bases separating them. Germline loops: CDR1 MDHEN, CDR2 SYDVKM.

This clone occurred once. The J gene is TRBJ1-2, the V gene TRBV6-6; 7 bases align to TRBD1. There are 15 residues in the CDR3. Germline V CDR1 and CDR2: MNHNY, SVGAGI (reference sequence). V was clipped by 2 bases and J by 4 bases; unmatched bases: 7. The CDR3 DNA is TGTGCCAGCAGTTACGTACCGGACAGGAGCTATGGCTACACCTTC. It translates to CASSYVPDRSYGYTF.

This clone showed up just once. Additional DNA sequences in this sample encode the identical CDR3. The J gene is TRBJ1-1, the V gene TRBV5-1, with D perhaps TRBD1 (5 bases). Germline assignment: CDR1 SGHRS and CDR2 YFSETQ. The V end was cut by 1 base, the J end by 4 bases, with 11 bases between. The CDR3 runs 14 residues. CDR3 sequence reads: CASSLSTGGTEAFF. DNA of the CDR3: TGCGCCAGCAGCTTGTCAACAGGCGGCACTGAAGCTTTCTTT.

Ten or more counts support this clone. This specimen includes other DNA sequences encoding the same CDR3. V and J are TRBV28 and TRBJ2-3, with 8 bases aligning to TRBD1. The CDR3 contains 14 residues. V was clipped by 4 bases and J by 1 base; unmatched bases: 1. From germline, CDR1 is MDHEN and CDR2 SYDVKM. The CDR3: CASSSGQGTDTQYF. Written as DNA, the CDR3 is TGTGCCAGCAGTTCGGGACAGGGCACAGATACGCAGTATTTT.

The chain is built from TRBV2 and TRBJ2-3, with 10 bases that match TRBD2. Germline V gives CDR1 SNHLY, CDR2 FYNNEI. CDR3 length: 14 amino acids. V lost 3 bases to trimming and J lost 6 bases; unmatched junction nucleotides: 3. The CDR3 nucleotides are TGTGCCAGCAGTGATGGAGCGGGAGGGGATACGCAGTATTTT. Protein product: CASSDGAGGDTQYF.

V is TRBV18 and J is TRBJ2-5; D might be TRBD2 (6 bases). This CDR3 is 15 amino acids long. Germline values: CDR1 KGHSH, CDR2 LQKENI. Deletions cut 0 bases from V and 5 bases from J, with 13 bases between. CDR3 nucleotides: TGTGCCAGCTCACCACCGGAGGGCTCCGGGGAGACCCAGTACTTC. The encoded protein is CASSPPEGSGETQYF.

CDR3 DNA sequence: TGTGCCAGCTCCCTTACCGGGACAGGGGTACACGAGCAGTACTTC. Translation gives CASSLTGTGVHEQYF. V is TRBV18 and J is TRBJ2-7; 10 nucleotides line up with TRBD1. The ends lost 6 bases at V and 5 bases at J; junction bases unmatched: 10. CDR1 is KGHSH and CDR2 is LQKENI in the germline V gene. This CDR3 comprises 15 residues.

This chain connects TRBV7-8 to TRBJ2-7; 8 bases align to TRBD1. The germline V gene encodes CDR1 SGHVS and CDR2 FQNEAQ. The CDR3 loop spans 14 amino acids. Losses at the gene ends were 5 bases for V and 2 bases for J; bases not matched to a gene: 5. The CDR3 loop reads CASSPGTGPYEQYF. The CDR3 DNA sequence: TGTGCCAGCAGCCCCGGGACAGGACCCTACGAGCAGTACTTC.